This is a list of T cell receptor beta chains from one sample in a study of PD-1 blockade in classical Hodgkin lymphoma. TCRdb's copy holds only in-frame clones and misses some; the assay was immunoSEQ multiplex PCR. In the table there are 20,000 to 25,000 clones, 94% of which are singletons. The source material was peripheral blood mononuclear cells (PBMCs). Receptor source: a human donor with classical Hodgkin lymphoma. The CDR3 runs from the conserved cysteine through the conserved F or W. D genes are given only for firm matches. Some rows mark clone size as missing; the rest say once, few, many or name a class of expanded clone.

D	V	size	J	DNA	CDR3
NA	TRBV19	NA	TRBJ1-2	TGTGCCAGTAGTATACAGACAACTAACTATGGCTACACCTTC	CASSIQTTNYGYTF
TRBD1	TRBV6-4	NA	TRBJ1-4	TGTGCCAGCAGTTCCAACCGGGACAGGAAGGAGTCTCGGGAAAAACTGTTTTTT	CASSSNRDRKESREKLFF
NA	TRBV4-3	NA	TRBJ2-3	TGCGCCAGCAGCCAAGACACAGCCCTTAATACGCAGTATTTT	CASSQDTALNTQYF
NA	TRBV19	once	TRBJ2-7	TGTGCCAGTAGTAACCCCGGGGACTCCTACGAGCAGTACTTC	CASSNPGDSYEQYF
TRBD1	TRBV11-1	NA	TRBJ1-1	TGTGCCAGCAGCTTTTCGCCCAGGACAGGGAACACTGAAGCTTTCTTT	CASSFSPRTGNTEAFF
NA	TRBV19	NA	TRBJ1-3	TGTGCCAGTGGCTTCCGTCCGACTTCTGGAAACACCATATATTTT	CASGFRPTSGNTIYF
TRBD1	TRBV7-8	NA	TRBJ2-5	TGTGCCAGCAGCTTTCCTCTACCAACTACAGGGGAAGAGACCCAGTACTTC	CASSFPLPTTGEETQYF
NA	TRBV20-1	NA	TRBJ2-7	TGCAGTGTGGACAGTCCCTACGAGCAGTACTTC	CSVDSPYEQYF
NA	TRBV5-1	NA	TRBJ2-5	TGCGCCAGCAGCTTAGCGGACGGTGAGACCCAGTACTTC	CASSLADGETQYF
NA	TRBV29-1	NA	TRBJ2-7	TGCAGCGTTGCGGGGGAACCCTACGAGCAGTACTTC	CSVAGEPYEQYF
NA	TRBV29-1	NA	TRBJ1-1	TGCAGCGGCTTTCGGACAGTGAACACTGAAGCTTTCTTT	CSGFRTVNTEAFF
TRBD1	TRBV30	NA	TRBJ1-6	TGTGCCTGGGCCTGGGACAGGGTCTCTTCACCCCTCCACTTT	CAWAWDRVSSPLHF
TRBD1	TRBV5-1	NA	TRBJ2-7	TGCGCCAGCCACCAAGGGGGGACAGGGGGCCTCTACGAGCAGTACTTC	CASHQGGTGGLYEQYF
TRBD1	TRBV7-9	NA	TRBJ1-2	TGTGCCAGCAGCCCGACCCTGACAGGGCGCGGCTACACCTTC	CASSPTLTGRGYTF
NA	TRBV7-9	NA	TRBJ2-6	TGTGCCAGCAGCTCAACGTTTCCAAAAGAATCTGGGGCCAACGTCCTGACTTTC	CASSSTFPKESGANVLTF
TRBD1	TRBV5-4	NA	TRBJ2-5	TGTGCCAGCAGCCGGACAGGGGGCTATTTGGAGACCCAGTACTTC	CASSRTGGYLETQYF
TRBD1	TRBV29-1	NA	TRBJ2-3	TGCAGCGAACGACAGGGAAGTGTAACAGATACGCAGTATTTT	CSERQGSVTDTQYF
NA	TRBV5-8	NA	TRBJ1-3	TGTGCCAGCAGCTTCGGTCAGGCCTCTGGAAACACCATATATTTT	CASSFGQASGNTIYF
NA	TRBV25-1	NA	TRBJ2-7	TGTGCCAGCAGTGATCTGGGTAAGGGTTGGCAAAGGTACGAGCAGTACTTC	CASSDLGKGWQRYEQYF
TRBD2	TRBV7-7	NA	TRBJ2-5	TGTGCCAGCAGCTTAGCGGCCGGGGGGGCGGGTAAGACCCAGTACTTC	CASSLAAGGAGKTQYF
NA	TRBV7-3	NA	TRBJ1-1	TGTGCCAGCAGCGCGACAGTGAACACTGAAGCTTTCTTT	CASSATVNTEAFF
TRBD2	TRBV29-1	NA	TRBJ2-3	TGCAGCGTTGAAGATACCAGAAGCGGGGGCACAGATACGCAGTATTTT	CSVEDTRSGGTDTQYF
NA	TRBV7-9	NA	TRBJ2-2	TGTGCCAGCAGCTTAGTCCGAGTCACCGGGGAGCTGTTTTTT	CASSLVRVTGELFF
TRBD1	TRBV6-5	NA	TRBJ2-7	TGTGCCAGCAGAGAAGACAGGGGCCCCTACGAGCAGTACTTC	CASREDRGPYEQYF
NA	TRBV6-5	NA	TRBJ1-1	TGTGCCAGCAGTTACTCGACAGGCTCGGCTTTCTTT	CASSYSTGSAFF
NA	TRBV5-8	NA	TRBJ2-3	TGTGCCAGCAGGATAACAGGGAGGGATACGCAGTATTTT	CASRITGRDTQYF
TRBD1	TRBV29-1	once	TRBJ2-7	TGCAGCGCGGGACAGGGGGACTACGAGCAGTACTTC	CSAGQGDYEQYF
TRBD1	TRBV11-2	NA	TRBJ2-7	TGTGCCAGCAGCTCTACGACAGGGATTTCCTACGAGCAGTACTTC	CASSSTTGISYEQYF
NA	TRBV30	NA	TRBJ1-1	TGTGCCTGGAGTTGGATCCGTCGTGTTGAAGCTTTCTTT	CAWSWIRRVEAFF
NA	TRBV7-6	NA	TRBJ1-2	TGTGCCAGCAGCTTAGGCGGGAATGGCTACACCTTC	CASSLGGNGYTF
NA	TRBV29-1	NA	TRBJ2-1	TGCAGCGTTGAGGGGCAGCCTTACAATGAGCAGTTCTTC	CSVEGQPYNEQFF
NA	TRBV2	NA	TRBJ2-5	TGTGCCAGCAAAGAGACCCAAGAGACCCAGTACTTC	CASKETQETQYF
NA	TRBV28	NA	TRBJ1-5	TGTGCCACCAAATCCGGACAGAATAGCAATCAGCCCCAGCATTTT	CATKSGQNSNQPQHF
NA	TRBV29-1	NA	TRBJ1-6	TGCAGCGTTGATAGGGCCAGACTAGCGGGAAATTCGCCCCTCCACTTT	CSVDRARLAGNSPLHF
NA	TRBV15	NA	TRBJ1-5	TGTGCCACCAGCAGAGATTTTCCCGGGTTTGGCAATCAGCCCCAGCATTTT	CATSRDFPGFGNQPQHF
NA	TRBV20-1	NA	TRBJ1-5	TGCAGTGCTACCCCGGCTCAGCCCCAGCATTTT	CSATPAQPQHF
NA	TRBV9	NA	TRBJ1-1	TGTGCCAGCAGCGTACAGATGAACACTGAAGCTTTCTTT	CASSVQMNTEAFF
NA	TRBV5-6	NA	TRBJ2-4	TGTGCCAGCAGCTTATCCCCGCCGTTGACCCTGGGCTGGAAAAACATTCAGTACTTC	CASSLSPPLTLGWKNIQYF
NA	TRBV20-1	once	TRBJ2-1	TGCAGTGCCCCGGGACTCCGAGGGCAGTTCTTC	CSAPGLRGQFF
NA	TRBV5-1	NA	TRBJ1-1	TGCGCCAGCAGCTCGCGGGAGGGGGGCAACACTGAAGCTTTCTTT	CASSSREGGNTEAFF
NA	TRBV27	NA	TRBJ2-2	TGTGCCAGCACTGGAGAGGGGCAAGGGAACACCGGGGAGCTGTTTTTT	CASTGEGQGNTGELFF
NA	TRBV7-8	NA	TRBJ2-2	TGTGCCAGCAGCTTTGTGAGCACCAACACCGGGGAGCTGTTTTTT	CASSFVSTNTGELFF
NA	TRBV6-1	NA	TRBJ2-1	TGTGCCAGCACTGCGACTAGTTTTTACAATGAGCAGTTCTTC	CASTATSFYNEQFF
TRBD1	TRBV15	NA	TRBJ1-3	TGTGCCACCGCTCAGACAGGGAGAGATGGAAACACCATATATTTT	CATAQTGRDGNTIYF
NA	TRBV6-1	NA	TRBJ1-6	TGTGCCAGCACCCGGAGCACTGGGTCTTCACCCCTCCACTTT	CASTRSTGSSPLHF
TRBD1	TRBV9	NA	TRBJ2-2	TGTGCCAGCAGCTCACAAGGGACAGGCTCCAGCACCGGGGAGCTGTTTTTT	CASSSQGTGSSTGELFF